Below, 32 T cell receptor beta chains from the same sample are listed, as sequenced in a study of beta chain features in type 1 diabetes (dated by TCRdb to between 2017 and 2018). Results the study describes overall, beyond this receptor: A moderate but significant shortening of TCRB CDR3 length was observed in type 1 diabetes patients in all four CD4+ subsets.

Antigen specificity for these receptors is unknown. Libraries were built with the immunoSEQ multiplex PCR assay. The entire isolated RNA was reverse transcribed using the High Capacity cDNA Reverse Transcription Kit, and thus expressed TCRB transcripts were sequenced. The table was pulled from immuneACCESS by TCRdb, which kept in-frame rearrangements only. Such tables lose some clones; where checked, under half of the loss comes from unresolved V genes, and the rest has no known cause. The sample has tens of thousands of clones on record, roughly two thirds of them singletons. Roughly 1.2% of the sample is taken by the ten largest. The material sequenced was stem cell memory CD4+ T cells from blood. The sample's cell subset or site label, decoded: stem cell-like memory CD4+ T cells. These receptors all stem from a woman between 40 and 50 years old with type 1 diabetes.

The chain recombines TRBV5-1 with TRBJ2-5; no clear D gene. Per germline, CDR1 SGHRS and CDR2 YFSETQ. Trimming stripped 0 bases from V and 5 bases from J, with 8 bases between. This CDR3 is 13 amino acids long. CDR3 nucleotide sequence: TGCGCCAGCAGCTTGGATGTCGGTGAGACCCAGTACTTC. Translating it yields CASSLDVGETQYF.

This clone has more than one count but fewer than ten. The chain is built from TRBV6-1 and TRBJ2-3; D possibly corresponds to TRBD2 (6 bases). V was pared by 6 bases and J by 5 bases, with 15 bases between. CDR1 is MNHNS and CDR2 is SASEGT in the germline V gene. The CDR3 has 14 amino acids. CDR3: CASRSRDWGDTQYF. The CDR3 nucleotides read TGTGCCAGCAGATCCCGGGACTGGGGAGATACGCAGTATTTT.

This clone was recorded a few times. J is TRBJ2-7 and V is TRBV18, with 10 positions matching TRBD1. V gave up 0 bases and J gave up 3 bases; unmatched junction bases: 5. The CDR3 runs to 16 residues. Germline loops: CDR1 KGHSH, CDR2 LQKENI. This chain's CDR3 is CASSPPGTGAHYEQYF. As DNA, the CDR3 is TGTGCCAGCTCACCACCCGGGACAGGGGCCCACTACGAGCAGTACTTC.

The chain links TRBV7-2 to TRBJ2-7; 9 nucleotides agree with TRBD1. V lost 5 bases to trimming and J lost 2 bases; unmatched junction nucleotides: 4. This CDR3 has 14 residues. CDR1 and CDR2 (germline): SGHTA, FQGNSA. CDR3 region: CASSEGQGPYEQYF. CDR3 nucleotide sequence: TGTGCCAGCAGCGAAGGACAGGGGCCCTACGAGCAGTACTTC.

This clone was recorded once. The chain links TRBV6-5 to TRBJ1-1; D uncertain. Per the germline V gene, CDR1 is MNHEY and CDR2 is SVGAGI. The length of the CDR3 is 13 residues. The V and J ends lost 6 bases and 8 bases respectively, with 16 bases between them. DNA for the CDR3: TGTGCCAGCAGCGGAACTCCGGGAACAGAAGCTTTCTTT. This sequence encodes CASSGTPGTEAFF.

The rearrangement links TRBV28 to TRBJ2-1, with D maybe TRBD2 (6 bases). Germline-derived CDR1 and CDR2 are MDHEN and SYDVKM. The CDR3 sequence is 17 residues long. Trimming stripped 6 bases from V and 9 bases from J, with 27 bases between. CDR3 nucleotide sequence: TGTGCCAGCAGCAGCCCCGGCACCTTGGGGGGTTTTAGTGAGCAGTTCTTC. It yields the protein CASSSPGTLGGFSEQFF.

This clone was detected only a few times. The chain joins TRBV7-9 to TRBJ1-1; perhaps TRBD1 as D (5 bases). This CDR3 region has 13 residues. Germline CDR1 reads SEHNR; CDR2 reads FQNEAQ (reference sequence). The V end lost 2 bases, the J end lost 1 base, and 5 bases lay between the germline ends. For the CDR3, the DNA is TGTGCCAGCAGCTTACAGGGGAACACTGAAGCTTTCTTT. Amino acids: CASSLQGNTEAFF.

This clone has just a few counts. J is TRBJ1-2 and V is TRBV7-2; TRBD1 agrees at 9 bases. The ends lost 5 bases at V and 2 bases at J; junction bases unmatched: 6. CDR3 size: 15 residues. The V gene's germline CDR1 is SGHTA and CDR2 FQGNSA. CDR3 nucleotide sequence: TGTGCCAGCAGCCCCACAGGGGGCGAGAACTATGGCTACACCTTC. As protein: CASSPTGGENYGYTF.

The CDR3 DNA sequence: TGTGCCAGCAGCCCTCACAGGGGAGATACGCAGTATTTT. Translated: CASSPHRGDTQYF. The chain joins TRBV7-2 to TRBJ2-3, with 7 bases identical to TRBD1. CDR3 length equals 13 residues. Germline V CDR1 and CDR2: SGHTA, FQGNSA. With 5 bases clipped from V and 5 bases from J, the junction kept 4 bases outside the gene matches.

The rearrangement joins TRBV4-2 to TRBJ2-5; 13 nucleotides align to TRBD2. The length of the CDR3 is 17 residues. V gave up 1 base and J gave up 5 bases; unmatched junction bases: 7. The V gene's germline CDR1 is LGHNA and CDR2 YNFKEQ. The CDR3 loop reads CASSQVTSGRGGETQYF. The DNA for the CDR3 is TGTGCCAGCAGCCAAGTTACTAGCGGGAGGGGCGGCGAGACCCAGTACTTC.

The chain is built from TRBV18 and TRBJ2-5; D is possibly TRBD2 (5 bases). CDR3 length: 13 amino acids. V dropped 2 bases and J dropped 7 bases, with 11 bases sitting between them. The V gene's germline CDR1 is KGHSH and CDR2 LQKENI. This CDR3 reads CASSPRTGGTQYF. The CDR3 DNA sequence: TGTGCCAGCTCACCAAGGACTGGCGGGACCCAGTACTTC.

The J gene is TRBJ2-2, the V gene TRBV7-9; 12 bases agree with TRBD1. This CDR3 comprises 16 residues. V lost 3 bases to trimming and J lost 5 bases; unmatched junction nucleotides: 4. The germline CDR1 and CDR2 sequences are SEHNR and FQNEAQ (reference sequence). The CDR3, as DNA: TGTGCCAGCAGCTTTGGGGACAGGGGGCGGACCGGGGAGCTGTTTTTT. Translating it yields CASSFGDRGRTGELFF. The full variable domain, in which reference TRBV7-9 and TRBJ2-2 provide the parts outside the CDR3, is DTGVSQNPRHKITKRGQNVTFRCDPISEHNRLYWYRQTLGQGPEFLTYFQNEAQLEKSRLLSDRFSAERPKGSFSTLEIQRTEQGDSAMYLCASSFGDRGRTGELFFGEGSRLTVL.

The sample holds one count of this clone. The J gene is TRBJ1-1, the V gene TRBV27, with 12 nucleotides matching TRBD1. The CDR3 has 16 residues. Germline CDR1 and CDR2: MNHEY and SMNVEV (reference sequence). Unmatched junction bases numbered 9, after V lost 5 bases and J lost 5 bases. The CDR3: CASSPPGQGARTEAFF. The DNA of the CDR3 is TGTGCCAGCAGTCCTCCGGGACAGGGGGCGAGAACTGAAGCTTTCTTT.

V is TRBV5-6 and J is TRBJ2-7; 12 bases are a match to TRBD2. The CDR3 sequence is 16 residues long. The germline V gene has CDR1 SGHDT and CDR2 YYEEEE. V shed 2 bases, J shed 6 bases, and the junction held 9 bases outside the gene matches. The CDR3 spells CASSLLAGGPAPEQYF. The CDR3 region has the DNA TGTGCCAGCAGCTTACTAGCGGGGGGCCCTGCTCCCGAGCAGTACTTC.

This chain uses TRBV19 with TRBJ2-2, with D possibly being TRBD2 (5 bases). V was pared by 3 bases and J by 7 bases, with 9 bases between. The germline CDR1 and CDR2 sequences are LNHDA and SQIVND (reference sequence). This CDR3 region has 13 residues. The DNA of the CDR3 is TGTGCCAGTAGTATTGGGGAGAGCGGGGAGCTGTTTTTT. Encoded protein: CASSIGESGELFF. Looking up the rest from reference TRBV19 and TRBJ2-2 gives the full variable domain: DGGITQSPKYLFRKEGQNVTLSCEQNLNHDAMYWYRQDPGQGLRLIYYSQIVNDFQKGDIAEGYSVSREKKESFPLTVTSAQKNPTAFYLCASSIGESGELFFGEGSRLTVL.

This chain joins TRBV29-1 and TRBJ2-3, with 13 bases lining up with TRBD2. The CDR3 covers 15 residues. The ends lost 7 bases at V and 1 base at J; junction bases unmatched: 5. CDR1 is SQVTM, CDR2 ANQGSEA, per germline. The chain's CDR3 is CSARGLAGRTDTQYF. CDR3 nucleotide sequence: TGCAGCGCCCGGGGACTAGCGGGGCGCACAGATACGCAGTATTTT.

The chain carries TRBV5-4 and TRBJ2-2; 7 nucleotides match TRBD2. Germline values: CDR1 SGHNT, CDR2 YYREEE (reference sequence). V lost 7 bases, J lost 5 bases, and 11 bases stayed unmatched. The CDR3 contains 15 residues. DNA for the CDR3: TGTGCCAGCTCGAGGCTAGCGGATGGTACCGGGGAGCTGTTTTTT. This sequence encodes CASSRLADGTGELFF.

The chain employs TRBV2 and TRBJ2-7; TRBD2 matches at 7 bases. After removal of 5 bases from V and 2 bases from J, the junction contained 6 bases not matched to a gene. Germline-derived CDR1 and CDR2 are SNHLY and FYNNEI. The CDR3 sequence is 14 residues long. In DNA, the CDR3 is TGTGCCAGCAGTAACCAACTAGCGACCTACGAGCAGTACTTC. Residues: CASSNQLATYEQYF.

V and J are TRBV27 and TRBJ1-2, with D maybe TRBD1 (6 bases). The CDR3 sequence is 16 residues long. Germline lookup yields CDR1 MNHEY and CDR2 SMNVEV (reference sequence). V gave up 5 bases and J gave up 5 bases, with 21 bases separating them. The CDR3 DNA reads TGTGCCAGCAGTATCCGGGACACTAACGGATTTTATGGCTACACCTTC. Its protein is CASSIRDTNGFYGYTF.

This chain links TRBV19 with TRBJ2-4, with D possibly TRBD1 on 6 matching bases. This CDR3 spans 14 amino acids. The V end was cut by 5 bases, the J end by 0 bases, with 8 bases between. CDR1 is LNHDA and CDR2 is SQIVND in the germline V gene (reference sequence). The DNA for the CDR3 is TGTGCCAGTAGTGCCAGGGGAGCCAAAAACATTCAGTACTTC. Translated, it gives CASSARGAKNIQYF.

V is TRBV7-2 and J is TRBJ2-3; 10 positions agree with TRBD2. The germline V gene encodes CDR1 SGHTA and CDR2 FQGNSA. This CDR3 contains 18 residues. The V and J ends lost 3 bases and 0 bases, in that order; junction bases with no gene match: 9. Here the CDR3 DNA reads TGTGCCAGCAGCTTGGGTAGCGGGGGGCGGACTAGCACAGATACGCAGTATTTT. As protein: CASSLGSGGRTSTDTQYF.

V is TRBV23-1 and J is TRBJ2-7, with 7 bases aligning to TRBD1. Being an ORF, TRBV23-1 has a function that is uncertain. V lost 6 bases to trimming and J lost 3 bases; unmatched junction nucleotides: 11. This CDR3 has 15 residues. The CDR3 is CASSPRDSSDYEQYF. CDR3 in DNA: TGCGCCAGCAGCCCTCGGGACAGTTCCGACTACGAGCAGTACTTC.

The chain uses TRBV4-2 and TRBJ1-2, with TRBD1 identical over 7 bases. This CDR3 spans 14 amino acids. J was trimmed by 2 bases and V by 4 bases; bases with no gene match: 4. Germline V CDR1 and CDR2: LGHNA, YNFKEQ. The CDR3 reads CASSRIQGNYGYTF. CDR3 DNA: TGTGCCAGCAGCCGAATACAGGGGAACTATGGCTACACCTTC.

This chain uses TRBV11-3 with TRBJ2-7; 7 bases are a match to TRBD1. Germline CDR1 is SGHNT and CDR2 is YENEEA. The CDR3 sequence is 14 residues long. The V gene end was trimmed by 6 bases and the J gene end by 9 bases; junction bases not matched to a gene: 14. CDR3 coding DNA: TGTGCCAGCAGACGGCCGGGACAGAATTACTGGCAGTACTTC. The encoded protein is CASRRPGQNYWQYF.

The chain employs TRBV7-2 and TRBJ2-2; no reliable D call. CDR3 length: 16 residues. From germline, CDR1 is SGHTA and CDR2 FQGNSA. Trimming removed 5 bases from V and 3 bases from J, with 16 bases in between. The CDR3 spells CASSQNGPGDTGELFF. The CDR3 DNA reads TGTGCCAGCAGCCAAAACGGCCCTGGAGACACCGGGGAGCTGTTTTTT.

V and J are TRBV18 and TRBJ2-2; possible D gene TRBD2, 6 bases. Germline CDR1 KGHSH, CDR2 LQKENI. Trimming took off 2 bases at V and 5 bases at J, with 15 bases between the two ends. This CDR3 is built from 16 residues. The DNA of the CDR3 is TGTGCCAGCTCACCAGGGAACGGGGGAATTACCGGGGAGCTGTTTTTT. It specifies CASSPGNGGITGELFF.

The CDR3 nucleotides read TGCGCCAGCAGCCGGGACAGGTCATACAATGAGCAGTTCTTC. This translates into CASSRDRSYNEQFF. The chain uses TRBV5-1 and TRBJ2-1; 8 bases fit TRBD1. Trimming cost V 4 bases and J 4 bases; bases outside gene matches: 4. The CDR3 totals 14 residues. Germline values: CDR1 SGHRS, CDR2 YFSETQ.

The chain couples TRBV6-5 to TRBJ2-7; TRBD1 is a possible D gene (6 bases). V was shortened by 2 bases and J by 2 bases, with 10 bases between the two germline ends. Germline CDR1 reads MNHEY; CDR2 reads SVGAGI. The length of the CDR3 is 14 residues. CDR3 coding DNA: TGTGCCAGCAGTTACGGGGGACAAACCTACGAGCAGTACTTC. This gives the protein CASSYGGQTYEQYF.

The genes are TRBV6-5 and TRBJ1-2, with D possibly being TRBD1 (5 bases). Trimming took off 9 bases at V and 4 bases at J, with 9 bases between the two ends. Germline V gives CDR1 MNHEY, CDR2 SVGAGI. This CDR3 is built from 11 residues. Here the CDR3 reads CASGQAYGYTF. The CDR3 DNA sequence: TGTGCCAGTGGACAAGCCTATGGCTACACCTTC.

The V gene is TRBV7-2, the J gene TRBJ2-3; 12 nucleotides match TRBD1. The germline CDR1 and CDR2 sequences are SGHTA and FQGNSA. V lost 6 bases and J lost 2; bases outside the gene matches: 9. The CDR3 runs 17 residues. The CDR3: CASSSGTGGIFTDTQYF. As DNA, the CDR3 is TGTGCCAGCAGTTCCGGGACAGGGGGCATTTTCACAGATACGCAGTATTTT.

The CDR3 region has the DNA TGTGCCAGCAGAAGGCAGGACTTTTATAGCAATCAGCCCCAGCATTTT. This encodes CASRRQDFYSNQPQHF. The V gene is TRBV28, the J gene TRBJ1-5; D remains ambiguous. V gave up 6 bases and J gave up 0 bases, with 15 bases separating them. There are 16 residues in the CDR3. Germline V gene data show CDR1 as MDHEN and CDR2 as SYDVKM.

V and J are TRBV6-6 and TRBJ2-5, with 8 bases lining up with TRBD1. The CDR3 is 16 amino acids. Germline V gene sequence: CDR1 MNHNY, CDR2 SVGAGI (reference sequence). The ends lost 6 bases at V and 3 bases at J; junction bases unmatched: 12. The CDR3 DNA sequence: TGTGCCAGCAGCTCCTCCGGGACAGGCATTAAAGAGACCCAGTACTTC. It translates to CASSSSGTGIKETQYF.